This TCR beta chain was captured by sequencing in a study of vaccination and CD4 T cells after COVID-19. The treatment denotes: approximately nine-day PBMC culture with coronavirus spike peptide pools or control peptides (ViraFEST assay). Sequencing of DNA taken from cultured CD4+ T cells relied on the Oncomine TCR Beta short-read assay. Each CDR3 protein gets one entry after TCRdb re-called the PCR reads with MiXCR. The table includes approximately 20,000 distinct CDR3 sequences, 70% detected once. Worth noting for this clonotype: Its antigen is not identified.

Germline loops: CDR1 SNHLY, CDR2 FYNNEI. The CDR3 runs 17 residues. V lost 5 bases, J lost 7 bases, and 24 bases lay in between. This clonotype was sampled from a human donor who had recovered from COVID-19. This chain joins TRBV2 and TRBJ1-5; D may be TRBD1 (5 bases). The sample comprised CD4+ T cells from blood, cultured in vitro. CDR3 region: CASSYTQRRGGGQPQHF. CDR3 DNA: TGTGCCAGCAGTTACACCCAAAGAAGGGGCGGTGGCCAGCCCCAGCATTTT.